These 20 T cell receptor beta chains were all obtained from the same sample, sequenced in a study of post-analysis software for immune sequencing data. Whole-study findings and limits: Five or six TRBV segments, TRBV5-6, TRBV5-1 and TRBV20-1 among them, were found more frequent in patients than controls.

Tagging with unique molecular identifiers was a feature of the TCR beta cDNA libraries. TCRdb reprocessed the PCR reads with MiXCR, giving one entry per CDR3 protein. The sample shows hundreds of thousands of distinct CDR3 sequences, 44% of them seen only once. No antigen has been assigned to these receptors. Sequencing was performed on blood. The receptors were gathered from a girl aged 5-17 years with multiple sclerosis.

This clonotype was recorded only once. The chain joins TRBV27 to TRBJ2-1; D is possibly TRBD2 (5 bases). The CDR3 spans 14 residues. The germline CDR1 and CDR2 sequences are MNHEY and SMNVEV (reference sequence). The V and J ends lost 6 bases and 6 bases respectively, with 15 bases between them. CDR3 sequence: CASREWDRGNEQFF. The CDR3 region has the DNA TGTGCCAGCAGGGAGTGGGATCGGGGCAATGAGCAGTTCTTC.

The chain recombines TRBV7-9 with TRBJ2-5; TRBD1 matches at 9 bases. CDR1 and CDR2 (germline): SEHNR, FQNEAQ (reference sequence). CDR3 length: 14 residues. After removal of 5 bases from V and 8 bases from J, the junction contained 9 bases not matched to a gene. CDR3 DNA sequence: TGTGCCAGCAGCCCCCGGACAGGGGCTTTTACCCAGTACTTC. This sequence encodes CASSPRTGAFTQYF.

The chain employs TRBV7-9 and TRBJ1-2; the D gene is possibly TRBD1 (5 bases). V was trimmed by 6 bases and J by 7 bases, leaving 18 bases between them. The CDR3 runs to 14 residues. Germline assignment: CDR1 SEHNR and CDR2 FQNEAQ (reference sequence). The CDR3 DNA reads TGTGCCAGCAGACTGGGAGACGCTGGGGGTGGCTACACCTTC. Translated: CASRLGDAGGGYTF.

This clonotype was observed a handful of times. The chain links TRBV29-1 to TRBJ2-3; D is possibly TRBD2 (6 bases). CDR3 size: 18 residues. Per the germline V gene, CDR1 is SQVTM and CDR2 is ANQGSEA. V was shortened by 1 base and J by 0 bases, with 20 bases between the two germline ends. Here the CDR3 DNA reads TGCAGCGTTGAAGGGCTGGAGGGTAGTCGTCTTAGCACAGATACGCAGTATTTT. It codes for CSVEGLEGSRLSTDTQYF.

The V gene is TRBV3-1, the J gene TRBJ1-4; tentatively, D is TRBD1 (6 bases). CDR1 LGHDT and CDR2 YNNKEL come from the germline V gene (reference sequence). V lost 4 bases, J lost 2 bases, and 8 bases lay in between. The CDR3 is 14 residues long. The CDR3 nucleotides are TGTGCCAGCAGCCCCACAGGGACTAATGAAAAACTGTTTTTT. The encoded protein is CASSPTGTNEKLFF. Full variable domain (rest looked up from reference TRBV3-1 and TRBJ1-4): DTAVSQTPKYLVTQMGNDKSIKCEQNLGHDTMYWYKQDSKKFLKIMFSYNNKELIINETVPNRFSPKSPDKAHLNLHINSLELGDSAVYFCASSPTGTNEKLFFGSGTQLSVL.

V and J are TRBV4-1 and TRBJ1-2; D is unclear. Trimming stripped 0 bases from V and 8 bases from J, with 16 bases between. Germline CDR1 reads MGHRA; CDR2 reads YSYEKL. CDR3 length: 15 amino acids. CDR3 region: CASSQENPQPRGYTF. The CDR3, as DNA: TGCGCCAGCAGCCAAGAAAATCCCCAACCTCGGGGCTACACCTTC.

This clonotype was observed a handful of times. CDR3 bases: TGTGCCAGCAGCTTGGATCCGGGGGCGCCGGCATATGGCTACACCTTC. Its protein is CASSLDPGAPAYGYTF. The chain employs TRBV5-5 and TRBJ1-2; D is perhaps TRBD1 (6 bases). This CDR3 contains 16 residues. The V gene's germline CDR1 is SGHKS and CDR2 YYEKEE (reference sequence). V lost 0 bases and J lost 5, with 17 bases in between. The full variable domain, with the rest looked up from reference TRBV5-5 and TRBJ1-2, is DAGVTQSPTHLIKTRGQQVTLRCSPISGHKSVSWYQQVLGQGPQFIFQYYEKEERGRGNFPDRFSARQFPNYSSELNVNALLLGDSALYLCASSLDPGAPAYGYTFGSGTRLTVV.

The chain joins TRBV4-2 to TRBJ2-7, with 10 nucleotides matching TRBD2. Germline CDR1 is LGHNA and CDR2 is YNFKEQ. This CDR3 has 16 residues. V gave up 0 bases and J gave up 3 bases; unmatched junction bases: 5. CDR3 residues: CASSQEGLAGDYEQYF. In DNA, the CDR3 is TGTGCCAGCAGCCAAGAAGGTCTAGCGGGAGACTACGAGCAGTACTTC.

This chain connects TRBV20-1 to TRBJ2-7; TRBD1 matches 8 bases. Trimming at V came to 5 bases and at J to 4 bases, leaving 7 bases not matched to a gene. CDR1 is DFQATT, CDR2 SNEGSKA, per germline (reference sequence). CDR3 length: 13 residues. Here the CDR3 reads CSARSDRAYEQYF. The CDR3 coding sequence is TGCAGTGCTCGTTCGGACAGGGCGTACGAGCAGTACTTC.

The V gene is TRBV20-1, the J gene TRBJ2-1; 9 positions agree with TRBD1. The CDR3 is 15 residues long. CDR1 is DFQATT, CDR2 SNEGSKA, per germline (reference sequence). The trim removed 3 bases at V and 8 bases at J, leaving 11 bases unmatched. CDR3 residues: CSASEEGTGMDEQFF. CDR3 sequence (DNA): TGCAGTGCTAGCGAGGAGGGGACAGGGATGGATGAGCAGTTCTTC.

This rearrangement joins TRBV29-1 to TRBJ2-3; 8 bases are a match to TRBD1. This CDR3 has 15 amino acids. Germline lookup yields CDR1 SQVTM and CDR2 ANQGSEA. CDR3 nucleotides: TGCACCACCCGAGGGGACAGGTCGTTCCCTGATACGCAGTATTTT. It translates to CTTRGDRSFPDTQYF.

This clonotype has a handful of counts. This sequence joins TRBV6-1 and TRBJ1-2; D is ambiguous. Trimming removed 6 bases from V and 1 base from J, with 9 bases in between. Looked up from germline, CDR1 is MNHNS and CDR2 is SASEGT. CDR3 length equals 13 residues. The CDR3 sequence is CASRVADNYGYTF. CDR3 DNA: TGTGCCAGCAGGGTCGCGGATAACTATGGCTACACCTTC.

The chain has TRBV3-1 and TRBJ2-3, with D uncertain. The CDR3 runs 16 residues. Per the germline V gene, CDR1 is LGHDT and CDR2 is YNNKEL (reference sequence). With 0 bases removed from V and 0 bases from J, the gap between germline ends came to 10 bases. The CDR3 DNA sequence: TGTGCCAGCAGCCAAGAGCCGACCTCTAGCACAGATACGCAGTATTTT. Its translation: CASSQEPTSSTDTQYF.

This clonotype was seen only once. This chain connects TRBV5-6 to TRBJ1-5; D gene ambiguous. CDR3 length equals 14 residues. V was clipped by 1 base and J by 7 bases, with 12 bases between them. Germline CDR1 SGHDT, CDR2 YYEEEE. The CDR3 sequence is CASSLSPGNQPQHF. Written as DNA, the CDR3 is TGTGCCAGCAGCTTGAGCCCAGGAAACCAGCCCCAGCATTTT. The variable domain in full, completed from reference TRBV5-6 and TRBJ1-5, reads DAGVTQSPTHLIKTRGQQVTLRCSPKSGHDTVSWYQQALGQGPQFIFQYYEEEERQRGNFPDRFSGHQFPNYSSELNVNALLLGDSALYLCASSLSPGNQPQHFGDGTRLSIL.

The table lists this clonotype with a few counts. The chain carries TRBV6-5 and TRBJ1-1, with 11 nucleotides matching TRBD1. The CDR3 spans 15 residues. Germline assignment: CDR1 MNHEY and CDR2 SVGAGI. The V gene end was trimmed by 5 bases and the J gene end by 4 bases; junction bases not matched to a gene: 6. The CDR3 DNA reads TGTGCCAGCAGTGTAGGACAGGGGGCCGGCACTGAAGCTTTCTTT. Its translation: CASSVGQGAGTEAFF.

This chain connects TRBV11-2 to TRBJ1-2; D is perhaps TRBD1 (5 bases). The length of the CDR3 is 17 residues. Germline V gene sequence: CDR1 SGHAT, CDR2 FQNNGV. Trimming cost V 1 base and J 3 bases, with 18 bases left between them. CDR3 DNA sequence: TGTGCCAGCAGCTTAGGGTCCCTCTTATCAGGGTACTATGGCTACACCTTC. As protein: CASSLGSLLSGYYGYTF.

The V and J genes are TRBV20-1 and TRBJ2-5; 13 bases map to TRBD2. Trimming removed 6 bases from V and 5 bases from J; junction bases left unmatched: 9. Germline V gene sequence: CDR1 DFQATT, CDR2 SNEGSKA (reference sequence). The CDR3 totals 15 residues. CDR3 loop: CSAQGLAGPLETQYF. Written as DNA, the CDR3 is TGCAGTGCCCAGGGACTAGCGGGACCCTTGGAGACCCAGTACTTC.

The rearrangement links TRBV5-1 to TRBJ2-4; the D gene is possibly TRBD1 (5 bases). This CDR3 has 18 residues. The V gene's germline CDR1 is SGHRS and CDR2 YFSETQ. V dropped 4 bases and J dropped 0 bases, with 20 bases sitting between them. The CDR3 DNA is TGCGCCAGCAGCCCTGGAGTGGTGGGGCCCTTAGCCAAAAACATTCAGTACTTC. As protein: CASSPGVVGPLAKNIQYF.

The chain has TRBV12-3 or TRBV12-4 and TRBJ2-1; TRBD2 is a possible D gene (6 bases). V lost 6 bases and J 7 bases, leaving 19 bases between the germline ends. This CDR3 region has 15 residues. The CDR3 sequence: CASSHGGVGVNEQFF. The CDR3 region has the DNA TGTGCCAGCAGCCACGGGGGAGTTGGGGTTAATGAGCAGTTCTTC.

The chain is built from TRBV12-3 or TRBV12-4 and TRBJ2-1; 9 bases agree with TRBD2. Trimming removed 8 bases from V and 5 bases from J; junction bases left unmatched: 13. The CDR3 is 16 residues long. In nucleotides, the CDR3 is TGTGCCAGCCCTGTAGGGCGCGGGGGGGCTAACAATGAGCAGTTCTTC. Translation gives CASPVGRGGANNEQFF.